The next 3 T cell receptor beta chains were all read from a single sample in a study of T cells in Graves' hyperthyroidism and ophthalmopathy. TCR beta CDR3 regions were amplified from RNA. With the HTBI primer set, the TCR CDR3 went through a first round of RT-PCR. TCRdb reanalysed the multiplex PCR reads using MiXCR and keeps one entry per CDR3 protein. In the table there are just over 550,000 distinct CDR3 sequences, just over 45% of which are singletons. Sample: peripheral blood or thyroid tissue (not recorded which). The source is a woman aged 18-29 years with Graves' hyperthyroidism.

This clonotype was observed a few times. The chain links TRBV7-9 to TRBJ1-6; TRBD1 agrees at 7 bases. CDR3 length: 14 residues. CDR1 is SEHNR, CDR2 FQNEAQ, per germline (reference sequence). V lost 6 bases and J lost 7; bases outside the gene matches: 6. CDR3 residues: CASSSGQLNSPLHF. CDR3 nucleotides: TGTGCCAGCAGTTCGGGACAGCTCAATTCACCCCTCCACTTT.

This chain connects TRBV2 to TRBJ2-5, with TRBD2 matching over 8 bases. Germline-derived CDR1 and CDR2 are SNHLY and FYNNEI. This CDR3 region has 14 residues. The J segment lost 2 bases and the V segment lost 7 bases, leaving 6 bases of the junction unmatched. CDR3 DNA: TGTGCCAGCAAGTTAGCTAGCGGGCAAGAGACCCAGTACTTC. This codes for CASKLASGQETQYF.

V gene TRBV20-1 combines with J gene TRBJ1-1; D uncertain. The germline CDR1 and CDR2 sequences are DFQATT and SNEGSKA (reference sequence). The CDR3 totals 12 residues. V dropped 3 bases and J dropped 6 bases, with 11 bases sitting between them. The CDR3 is CSAREALSEAFF. CDR3 nucleotides: TGCAGTGCTAGGGAAGCTCTTTCTGAAGCTTTCTTT.